The 20 T cell receptor beta chains given below trace back to one sample, sequenced in a study of cytomegalovirus exposure and HLA in healthy donors. Use of 60 Vbeta and 13 Jbeta primers characterized the PCR. Profiling relied on immunoSEQ multiplex PCR, and the TCRdb table lists in-frame clones only, not all of them. The repertoire holds approximately 170,000 clones, with approximately 81% as singletons. The source material was PBMCs. The receptors here all came from a woman aged 45 to 65 in good health and CMV-seronegative.

The chain carries TRBV6-1 and TRBJ1-1, with 9 bases that match TRBD1. The germline V gene has CDR1 MNHNS and CDR2 SASEGT. The CDR3 spans 13 residues. The junction had 4 bases not matched to a gene; V was cut back by 7 bases and J by 4 bases. CDR3 protein: CASIGQGSTEAFF. For the CDR3, the DNA is TGTGCCAGCATCGGACAGGGGAGCACTGAAGCTTTCTTT.

CDR3 in amino acids: CASSQAGSGRYNEQFF. The DNA for the CDR3 is TGTGCCAGCAGCCAAGCTGGTAGCGGGAGATACAATGAGCAGTTCTTC. This chain joins TRBV5-5 and TRBJ2-1, with 9 bases identical to TRBD2. The J segment lost 4 bases and the V segment lost 4 bases, leaving 9 bases of the junction unmatched. Looked up from germline, CDR1 is SGHKS and CDR2 is YYEKEE (reference sequence). This CDR3 spans 16 amino acids.

V is TRBV7-9 and J is TRBJ2-5, with 10 bases that match TRBD2. From germline, CDR1 is SEHNR and CDR2 FQNEAQ (reference sequence). After removal of 5 bases from V and 1 base from J, the junction contained 7 bases not matched to a gene. CDR3 length: 16 amino acids. The CDR3 region has the DNA TGTGCCAGCAGCCTAAGACTAGCGGGCTCCCAAGAGACCCAGTACTTC. Protein: CASSLRLAGSQETQYF.

This clone was detected only a few times. The rearrangement links TRBV5-6 to TRBJ1-5, with D maybe TRBD1 (6 bases). The CDR3 has 14 residues. Trimming took 0 bases from V and 2 from J, leaving 6 bases between them. CDR1 is SGHDT and CDR2 is YYEEEE in the germline V gene. CDR3 sequence reads: CASSLGTGNQPQHF. The CDR3 DNA reads TGTGCCAGCAGCTTGGGGACAGGCAATCAGCCCCAGCATTTT.

The chain uses TRBV4-3 and TRBJ2-7; TRBD1 might be the D (7 bases). Germline CDR1 is LGHNA and CDR2 is YSLEER. The CDR3 length is 17 residues. The V gene lost 3 bases and the J gene lost 3 bases, with 21 bases spanning the gap. CDR3 in amino acids: CASSQEGSDRVNYEQYF. CDR3 DNA sequence: TGCGCCAGCAGCCAGGAGGGCTCAGACAGGGTTAACTACGAGCAGTACTTC.

Only a few counts were recorded for this clone. CDR3 DNA: TGCGCCAGCAGCCAAGATGGTACAGGGGGAAGTGCAGATACGCAGTATTTT. Its protein is CASSQDGTGGSADTQYF. The chain links TRBV4-3 to TRBJ2-3; 8 bases match TRBD1. Unmatched junction bases numbered 9, after V lost 0 bases and J lost 4 bases. Germline values: CDR1 LGHNA, CDR2 YSLEER. The CDR3 extends over 17 amino acids.

About this clone: Other DNA sequences in this sample translate to the same CDR3. The V gene is TRBV6-5, the J gene TRBJ1-1, with 7 positions matching TRBD1. J gave up 3 bases and V 2 bases, and 9 bases lay outside the gene matches. From germline, CDR1 is MNHEY and CDR2 SVGAGI. The length of the CDR3 is 16 residues. The CDR3 nucleotides are TGTGCCAGCAGTTACGATCAGACAGGGTGGTACACTGAAGCTTTCTTT. This encodes CASSYDQTGWYTEAFF.

The chain recombines TRBV5-4 with TRBJ2-7; the D is unclear. CDR3 length equals 12 residues. Per germline, CDR1 SGHNT and CDR2 YYREEE (reference sequence). Trimming cost V 4 bases and J 6 bases, with 11 bases left between them. The CDR3 here is CASSLWRREQYF. In nucleotides, the CDR3 is TGTGCCAGCAGCCTCTGGAGACGCGAGCAGTACTTC.

The chain couples TRBV29-1 to TRBJ2-3; D gene ambiguous. Between the trimmed V and J ends, which lost 3 bases and 2 bases, there was a span of 3 bases. The CDR3 is made up of 11 amino acids. CDR1 is SQVTM, CDR2 ANQGSEA, per germline. The CDR3 loop reads CSVDYTDTQYF. The CDR3 DNA is TGCAGCGTTGACTACACAGATACGCAGTATTTT.

This rearrangement joins TRBV7-9 to TRBJ2-3; D is possibly TRBD1 (6 bases). The CDR3 totals 14 residues. Trimming removed 3 bases from V and 5 bases from J, with 12 bases in between. Germline lookup yields CDR1 SEHNR and CDR2 FQNEAQ (reference sequence). The CDR3 DNA follows: TGTGCCAGCAGCTTGGGCCAGGGGATAGATACGCAGTATTTT. Translating gives CASSLGQGIDTQYF. Filled out from reference TRBV7-9 and TRBJ2-3, the complete variable domain reads DTGVSQNPRHKITKRGQNVTFRCDPISEHNRLYWYRQTLGQGPEFLTYFQNEAQLEKSRLLSDRFSAERPKGSFSTLEIQRTEQGDSAMYLCASSLGQGIDTQYFGPGTRLTVL.

The rearrangement uses TRBV7-9 and TRBJ2-2; D not resolved. The CDR3 loop spans 14 amino acids. CDR1 is SEHNR and CDR2 is FQNEAQ in the germline V gene (reference sequence). Deletions cut 2 bases from V and 7 bases from J, with 11 bases between. As DNA, the CDR3 is TGTGCCAGCAGCTTATCCGGGTTAGGCGGGGAGCTGTTTTTT. Amino acid sequence: CASSLSGLGGELFF.

The count of this clone is one. The chain employs TRBV28 and TRBJ1-5; no clear D. Per the germline V gene, CDR1 is MDHEN and CDR2 is SYDVKM. V shed 1 base and J shed 4 bases, with 8 bases lying between them. This CDR3 comprises 14 residues. In nucleotides, the CDR3 is TGTGCCAGCAGTTTATACACCAGGAATCAGCCCCAGCATTTT. This sequence encodes CASSLYTRNQPQHF.

Only a few counts were recorded for this clone. The chain is built from TRBV19 and TRBJ2-7; possibly TRBD2 for D (5 bases). CDR1 is LNHDA and CDR2 is SQIVND in the germline V gene (reference sequence). CDR3 length equals 15 residues. Deletions cut 0 bases from V and 1 base from J, with 10 bases between. This CDR3 is CASSIELGGSYEQYF. CDR3 coding DNA: TGTGCCAGTAGTATAGAACTAGGTGGGTCCTACGAGCAGTACTTC.

This clone was seen a single time. The chain employs TRBV2 and TRBJ2-3; 8 bases match TRBD1. V dropped 3 bases and J dropped 0; count of bases not matched to a gene: 2. This CDR3 has 15 residues. CDR1 SNHLY and CDR2 FYNNEI come from the germline V gene. CDR3 protein: CASSERQGSTDTQYF. The CDR3 bases are TGTGCCAGCAGTGAGAGACAGGGGAGCACAGATACGCAGTATTTT.

The V and J genes are TRBV27 and TRBJ2-1, with TRBD1 identical over 7 bases. V was clipped by 0 bases and J by 3 bases; unmatched bases: 11. This CDR3 is built from 18 residues. In germline, CDR1 is MNHEY, CDR2 SMNVEV (reference sequence). The CDR3 nucleotides are TGTGCCAGCAGTTTATCATCCTCACAGGGGACCCTCTACAATGAGCAGTTCTTC. Translating gives CASSLSSSQGTLYNEQFF.

This clone has just a few counts. V and J are TRBV5-1 and TRBJ2-5, with 9 nucleotides matching TRBD1. With V trimmed by 6 bases and J by 5 bases, 11 bases remained unmatched. The germline CDR1 and CDR2 sequences are SGHRS and YFSETQ. The CDR3 totals 15 residues. CDR3 residues: CASTKDNRGQETQYF. The CDR3, as DNA: TGCGCCAGCACCAAGGATAACAGGGGGCAGGAGACCCAGTACTTC.

The chain joins TRBV7-2 to TRBJ1-4; maybe TRBD1 (5 bases). This CDR3 has 14 residues. V lost 5 bases, J lost 8 bases, and 15 bases lay in between. Per the germline V gene, CDR1 is SGHTA and CDR2 is FQGNSA. The DNA of the CDR3 is TGTGCCAGCAGCGCTAGAACAGGCCCGGAAAAACTGTTTTTT. Translating gives CASSARTGPEKLFF. Together with reference TRBV7-2 and TRBJ1-4, the CDR3 gives the full variable domain: GAGVSQSPSNKVTEKGKDVELRCDPISGHTALYWYRQSLGQGLEFLIYFQGNSAPDKSGLPSDRFSAERTGGSVSTLTIQRTQQEDSAVYLCASSARTGPEKLFFGSGTQLSVL.

V usage is TRBV7-3 and J usage is TRBJ2-2; a possible D gene is TRBD1 (6 bases). Germline V gene lookup returns CDR1 SGHTA and CDR2 FQGTGA. The CDR3 contains 15 residues. Trimming stripped 4 bases from V and 4 bases from J, with 13 bases between. The CDR3 nucleotides read TGTGCCAGCAGCTCCCCAACAGGGCCCACCGGGGAGCTGTTTTTT. It encodes CASSSPTGPTGELFF. The whole variable domain, remainder taken from reference TRBV7-3 and TRBJ2-2, is GAGVSQTPSNKVTEKGKYVELRCDPISGHTALYWYRQSLGQGPEFLIYFQGTGAADDSGLPNDRFFAVRPEGSVSTLKIQRTERGDSAVYLCASSSPTGPTGELFFGEGSRLTVL.

The chain combines TRBV27 with TRBJ1-6; D is possibly TRBD1 (5 bases). V lost 6 bases to trimming and J lost 0 bases, with 21 bases between them. CDR1 is MNHEY and CDR2 is SMNVEV in the germline V gene (reference sequence). The CDR3 covers 19 residues. Here the CDR3 DNA reads TGTGCCAGCAGACTCTCCGGGACTTCTCGAAGCTCCTATAATTCACCCCTCCACTTT. The encoded protein is CASRLSGTSRSSYNSPLHF.

The J gene is TRBJ2-3, the V gene TRBV28, with 7 bases identical to TRBD2. V was pared by 6 bases and J by 10 bases, with 7 bases of the junction left unmatched. The CDR3 runs 12 residues. Germline-derived CDR1 and CDR2 are MDHEN and SYDVKM. The CDR3: CASRTSSGAQYF. CDR3 DNA sequence: TGTGCCAGCAGGACCTCTAGCGGAGCGCAGTATTTT.